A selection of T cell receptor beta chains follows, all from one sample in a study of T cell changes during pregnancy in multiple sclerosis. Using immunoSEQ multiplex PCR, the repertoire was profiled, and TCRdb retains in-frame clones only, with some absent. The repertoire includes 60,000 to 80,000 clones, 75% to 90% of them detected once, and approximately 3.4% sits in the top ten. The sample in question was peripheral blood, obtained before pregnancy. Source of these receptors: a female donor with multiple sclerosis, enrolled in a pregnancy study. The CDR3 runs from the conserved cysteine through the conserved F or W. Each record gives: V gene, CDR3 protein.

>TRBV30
CAWSRTGQNSPLHF
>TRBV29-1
CSAGDPGGNSPLHF
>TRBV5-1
CASSSGGGDDNEQFF
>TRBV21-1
CASSKAYRATEAFF
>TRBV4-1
CASSQDRASGFTDTQYF
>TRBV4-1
CASSEAQGTGELFF
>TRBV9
CASSVGQTTNTGELFF
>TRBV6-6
CASSSLTELGYTF
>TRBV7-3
CASSFGQGETQYF
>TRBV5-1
CASSFDSTGELFF
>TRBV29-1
CSVSQGEKLFF
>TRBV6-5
CASSYRGGYTEAFF
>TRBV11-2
CASSLGRMRIPRVFYGYTF
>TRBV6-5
CASTRDGGNYEQYF
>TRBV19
CASSDDRGATNEKLFF
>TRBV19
CASSMDRELYGYTF
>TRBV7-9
CASSPSPGHLSYEQYF
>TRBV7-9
CASSLGGVNTEAFF
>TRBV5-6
CASTQIQGDYGYTF
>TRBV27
CASSYRAGDTQYF
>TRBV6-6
CASRVTGAHRGYTF
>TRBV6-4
CASSEEPSGQETQYF
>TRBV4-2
CASSHPGTGESEAFF
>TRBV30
CAWSVQAAPSPLHF
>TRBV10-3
CAISDHTKRGANEQFF
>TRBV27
CASSSARAIAEQYF
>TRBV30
CAWNPDDGLAGVEQYF
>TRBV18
CASSPATNFGNQPQHF
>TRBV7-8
CASSSGTGYEQYF
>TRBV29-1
CSGGQGSYNEQFF
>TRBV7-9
CATEYRNYGYTF
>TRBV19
CASTGAWTNEKLFF
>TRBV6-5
CASSAPRSREQYF
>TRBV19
CASSTGLYNEQFF
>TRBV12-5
CASGLGLAGNTEAFF
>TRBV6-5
CASSYGRDSYEQYF